This T cell receptor beta chain derives from a study of T cell responses to AZD1222 COVID-19 vaccine. Points from the study as a whole: CD4 TCRs linked to vaccination spanned spike, dominating at 160-218 and 743-854. It should be noted that donors were predominantly white British and more often female, and clonal diversity was possibly underestimated.

Clones were sequenced by immunoSEQ multiplex PCR, and TCRdb holds only the in-frame ones, with some missing. Among tens of thousands of clones, 70% to 90% were seen once, and the ten largest hold around 15%. This clone was counted between two and nine times. Its target is not known. The material was peripheral blood, obtained on day 0 of AZD1222 vaccination. The receptor's source is an adult in good health.

CDR3 sequence reads: CASRLRGVGQRTNSPLHF. DNA for the CDR3: TGTGCAAGTCGCTTACGGGGGGTAGGCCAGAGAACGAATTCACCCCTCCACTTT. The chain carries TRBV12-2 and TRBJ1-6. TRBV12-2 is given as a pseudogene. This CDR3 spans 18 amino acids.